This TCR beta chain was sequenced during a study of blood T cell repertoires in COVID-19. Turning to the study itself: Material from acute and convalescent COVID-19 was sourced from the United States, Italy and Spain. In each case, the material was cDNA or gDNA derived from T cells, B-cell-depleted T cells, or PBMCs.

How the authors handled the data: Reference gene primer amplification yielded estimated nucleated cell counts. The method was immunoSEQ multiplex PCR; TCRdb's version includes in-frame clones alone and lacks a portion of them. That table furnishes V, J and clone size, whereas the DNA furnished D and trimming. The sample shows almost 250,000 clones, roughly 86% of them seen only once. This clone turned up a few times. Germline V gene sequence: CDR1 SGHRS, CDR2 YFSETQ. This CDR3 spans 15 amino acids. Trimming removed 4 bases at V and 6 bases at J, with 16 bases between. The sequenced sample consisted of peripheral blood. The rearrangement uses TRBV5-1 and TRBJ2-2; tentatively, D is TRBD1 (5 bases). This TCR was sampled from a woman aged 60-70 years who had recovered from COVID-19. The CDR3: CASSLTDNASGELFF. The CDR3 DNA reads as TGCGCCAGCAGCCTCACGGACAATGCGTCCGGGGAGCTGTTTTTT. Full variable domain (remainder filled in from reference TRBV5-1 and TRBJ2-2): KAGVTQTPRYLIKTRGQQVTLSCSPISGHRSVSWYQQTPGQGLQFLFEYFSETQRNKGNFPGRFSGRQFSNSRSEMNVSTLELGDSALYLCASSLTDNASGELFFGEGSRLTVL.